Below, 10 T cell receptor beta chains from the same sample are listed, as sequenced in a study of patients and donors after allogeneic stem cell transplantation. TCRdb ran MiXCR on the RT-PCR reads and lists one entry per CDR3 protein. The table lists tens of thousands of distinct CDR3 sequences, 6.8% of them singletons. The sample taken for sequencing was blood, either unsorted or a sorted T cell fraction (not recorded which). The receptor source for this set is a human donor who was either an allogeneic HSCT recipient or a stem cell or donor lymphocyte infusion donor (not recorded which). It is not recorded whose cells these are; they may come from a transplant donor.

This clonotype showed up many times. This chain connects TRBV3-1 to TRBJ2-7; 10 bases fit TRBD1. The CDR3 runs to 14 residues. The V gene end was trimmed by 1 base and the J gene end by 7 bases; junction bases not matched to a gene: 4. From germline, CDR1 is LGHDT and CDR2 YNNKEL (reference sequence). CDR3 loop: CASSQAGQGNEQYF. The CDR3 DNA reads as TGTGCCAGCAGCCAAGCGGGACAGGGGAATGAGCAGTACTTC.

This clonotype was observed many times. The chain has TRBV18 and TRBJ1-5; no clear D. V lost 4 bases and J lost 1, with 11 bases in between. This CDR3 has 15 amino acids. Germline assignment: CDR1 KGHSH and CDR2 LQKENI. The CDR3 reads CASSLGVQSNQPQHF. CDR3 sequence (DNA): TGTGCCAGCTCACTCGGGGTCCAAAGCAATCAGCCCCAGCATTTT.

This clonotype was seen a few times. The V and J genes are TRBV28 and TRBJ2-5; 8 nucleotides match TRBD1. The CDR3 runs to 15 residues. Germline V gives CDR1 MDHEN, CDR2 SYDVKM. V lost 6 bases, J lost 5 bases, and 11 bases stayed unmatched. CDR3 region: CASRPTTGARETQYF. The CDR3 DNA follows: TGTGCCAGCAGACCTACGACAGGGGCGCGGGAGACCCAGTACTTC.

This clonotype was counted at least ten times. The CDR3 DNA reads TGTGCCAGCAGTTTCCAGCAGGGTCTTTCACCCCTCCACTTT. It translates to CASSFQQGLSPLHF. The chain is built from TRBV12-3 or TRBV12-4 and TRBJ1-6; a possible D gene is TRBD1 (5 bases). The CDR3 contains 14 residues. V was clipped by 3 bases and J by 9 bases, with 12 bases between them.

This clonotype has a count of ten or more. The rearrangement links TRBV9 to TRBJ2-7; 11 bases align to TRBD2. Trimming cost V 4 bases and J 6 bases; bases outside gene matches: 3. The length of the CDR3 is 13 residues. Germline V gives CDR1 SGDLS, CDR2 YYNGEE. In DNA form, the CDR3 reads TGTGCCAGCAGCCCGGGACTAGCGGTCGAGCAGTACTTC. The encoded protein is CASSPGLAVEQYF. Together with reference TRBV9 and TRBJ2-7, the CDR3 gives the full variable domain: DSGVTQTPKHLITATGQRVTLRCSPRSGDLSVYWYQQSLDQGLQFLIQYYNGEERAKGNILERFSAQQFPDLHSELNLSSLELGDSALYFCASSPGLAVEQYFGPGTRLTVT.

V gene TRBV7-9 combines with J gene TRBJ2-7, with D possibly being TRBD1 or TRBD2 (5 bases each). Germline V gene sequence: CDR1 SEHNR, CDR2 FQNEAQ (reference sequence). The germline V and J ends were trimmed by 8 bases and 6 bases, with 17 bases remaining between them. CDR3 size: 13 residues. The chain's CDR3 is CASARAGTGEQYF. In nucleotides, the CDR3 is TGTGCCAGCGCGAGGGCAGGGACGGGCGAGCAGTACTTC.

This clonotype was counted at least ten times. The rearrangement joins TRBV10-3 to TRBJ2-1; 10 bases are a match to TRBD2. The length of the CDR3 is 15 residues. V lost 4 bases to trimming and J lost 5 bases; unmatched junction nucleotides: 5. CDR1 is ENHRY, CDR2 SYGVKD, per germline. CDR3 loop: CAISAASGSHNEQFF. In DNA form, the CDR3 reads TGTGCCATCAGTGCGGCTAGCGGGAGTCACAATGAGCAGTTCTTC.

In its sample, this clonotype was seen many times. The chain has TRBV27 and TRBJ2-2; D ambiguous. V gave up 0 bases and J gave up 6 bases, with 8 bases separating them. The germline CDR1 and CDR2 sequences are MNHEY and SMNVEV (reference sequence). The CDR3 runs to 14 residues. The CDR3: CASSLSIGPGELFF. The CDR3 region has the DNA TGTGCCAGCAGTTTATCGATCGGCCCCGGGGAGCTGTTTTTT.

This clonotype appeared a few times. The chain uses TRBV2 and TRBJ2-6; D ambiguous. The CDR3 contains 14 residues. Trimming removed 6 bases from V and 2 bases from J, with 8 bases in between. The germline CDR1 and CDR2 sequences are SNHLY and FYNNEI. This CDR3 reads CASRVGPGANVLTF. The DNA of the CDR3 is TGTGCCAGCAGGGTTGGCCCTGGGGCCAACGTCCTGACTTTC.

This clonotype was observed a handful of times. The chain uses TRBV28 and TRBJ2-1; D tentatively reads TRBD1 or TRBD2 (5 bases each). Trimming removed 7 bases from V and 0 bases from J, with 16 bases in between. The CDR3 is made up of 16 amino acids. CDR1 is MDHEN and CDR2 is SYDVKM in the germline V gene. CDR3 residues: CASMGVLVYSYNEQFF. The CDR3 DNA reads as TGTGCCAGCATGGGGGTCCTGGTCTACTCCTACAATGAGCAGTTCTTC.